What follows are 15 T cell receptor beta chains derived from one specimen sequenced in a study of kidney transplant recipient with SARS-CoV-2 infection. TCRdb re-derived calls from the reads in MiXCR, one entry per CDR3 protein. The repertoire has under 300,000 distinct CDR3 sequences, about 30% of them found once; the top ten carry 6% to 8.5%. The material sequenced was a blood sample, taken at baseline and on roughly day 110 from a kidney transplant recipient. Receptors originate from a male patient between 25 and 39 years old who had COVID-19 and was a kidney transplant recipient. Certain T cells may be donor cells from the graft.

Concerning this clonotype: It may be a read error: a sequence one base away is much more abundant. CDR3 DNA: TGTGCCTGCAGCTTGCTCAGGGTCGTTAGAAAGACCTATGGCTACACCTTC. It translates to CACSLLRVVRKTYGYTF. The chain recombines TRBV16 with TRBJ1-2; tentatively, D is TRBD1 (5 bases). From germline, CDR1 is KGHSY and CDR2 FQNENV. The CDR3 extends over 17 amino acids.

This clonotype was observed many times. The V gene is TRBV7-9, the J gene TRBJ1-2; D is unresolved. This CDR3 is 17 amino acids long. Germline V gives CDR1 SEHNR, CDR2 FQNEAQ (reference sequence). V was shortened by 5 bases and J by 4 bases, with 23 bases between the two germline ends. The CDR3: CASSMGVYHGKTYGYTF. Here the CDR3 DNA reads TGTGCCAGCAGCATGGGTGTATACCATGGAAAGACCTATGGCTACACCTTC.

As to this clonotype: A read error may be the cause here, since a much bigger clone is one base away. This chain links TRBV7-9 with TRBJ1-6, with 9 bases lining up with TRBD1. The junction had 5 bases not matched to a gene; V was cut back by 5 bases and J by 12 bases. The CDR3 length is 13 residues. Per germline, CDR1 SEHNR and CDR2 FQNEAQ (reference sequence). The chain's CDR3 is CASSRTGEQPLHF. The DNA of the CDR3 is TGTGCCAGCAGCCGGACAGGGGAGCAACCCCTCCACTTT. Complete variable domain (other parts from reference TRBV7-9 and TRBJ1-6): DTGVSQNPRHKITKRGQNVTFRCDPISEHNRLYWYRQTLGQGPEFLTYFQNEAQLEKSRLLSDRFSAERPKGSFSTLEIQRTEQGDSAMYLCASSRTGEQPLHFGNGTRLTVT.

The chain recombines TRBV2 with TRBJ1-5; TRBD1 matches 9 bases. Germline CDR1 reads SNHLY; CDR2 reads FYNNEI. The CDR3 covers 15 residues. With V trimmed by 11 bases and J by 1 base, 9 bases remained unmatched. The CDR3 is CAGKGQGSSNQPQHF. For the CDR3, the DNA is TGTGCCGGCAAAGGACAGGGGTCAAGCAATCAGCCCCAGCATTTT. Full variable domain (rest looked up from reference TRBV2 and TRBJ1-5): EPEVTQTPSHQVTQMGQEVILRCVPISNHLYFYWYRQILGQKVEFLVSFYNNEISEKSEIFDDQFSVERPDGSNFTLKIRSTKLEDSAMYFCAGKGQGSSNQPQHFGDGTRLSIL.

In this sample, this clonotype turned up many times. The CDR3 spells CATSDTGTGDPYEQYF. The DNA of the CDR3 is TGTGCCACCAGTGACACCGGGACAGGGGACCCCTACGAGCAGTACTTC. The rearrangement uses TRBV24-1 and TRBJ2-5; 10 nucleotides align to TRBD1. The J call may be faulty, since TRBJ2-7 better matches the DNA end. The CDR3 runs 16 residues. Germline V gene data show CDR1 as KGHDR and CDR2 as SFDVKD.

This clonotype was found many times. The chain carries TRBV14 and TRBJ2-7; 7 nucleotides match TRBD1. CDR3 size: 13 residues. CDR1 and CDR2 (germline): SGHDN, FVKESK. V dropped 0 bases and J dropped 6; count of bases not matched to a gene: 2. CDR3 sequence: CASSQEDRVEQYF. The CDR3 coding sequence is TGTGCCAGCAGCCAAGAAGACAGGGTCGAGCAGTACTTC.

This clonotype was picked up many times. The chain couples TRBV12-3 or TRBV12-4 to TRBJ1-5; 7 bases map to TRBD1. The CDR3 totals 14 residues. V dropped 5 bases and J dropped 2; count of bases not matched to a gene: 3. CDR3 sequence reads: CASSRQGGNQPQHF. The CDR3, as DNA: TGTGCCAGCAGTCGACAGGGCGGCAATCAGCCCCAGCATTTT.

Of note for this clonotype: A read error is possible here, since a much larger clone lies one base away. V and J are TRBV12-3 or TRBV12-4 and TRBJ1-5; 7 bases agree with TRBD1. There are 14 residues in the CDR3. Written as DNA, the CDR3 is TGTGCCAGCGGTTTCCGAGGGGGCTTCCAGCCCCAGCATTTT. It is translated as CASGFRGGFQPQHF.

The DNA for the CDR3 is TGTGCCATCAGTGAGTCGGCTGGGCTAGCGGGAACCTACGAGCAGTACTTC. Amino acids: CAISESAGLAGTYEQYF. J is TRBJ2-7 and V is TRBV10-3; 9 positions agree with TRBD2. The CDR3 sequence is 17 residues long. CDR1 ENHRY and CDR2 SYGVKD come from the germline V gene. Trimming cost V 0 bases and J 2 bases; bases outside gene matches: 8.

This clonotype was recorded at least ten times. The CDR3 bases are TGTGCCAGCTCACCGACCGGGACAGCTTTCTACGAGCAGTACTTC. As protein: CASSPTGTAFYEQYF. V is TRBV18 and J is TRBJ2-7; 7 nucleotides match TRBD1. The CDR3 totals 15 residues. V lost 3 bases to trimming and J lost 3 bases; unmatched junction nucleotides: 8. The germline V gene has CDR1 KGHSH and CDR2 LQKENI.

This clonotype turned up a few times. The J gene is TRBJ2-3, the V gene TRBV5-1; maybe TRBD1 (6 bases). The CDR3 totals 12 residues. V was clipped by 5 bases and J by 4 bases, with 8 bases between them. Germline CDR1 SGHRS, CDR2 YFSETQ. The CDR3: CASRQGPDTQYF. DNA for the CDR3: TGCGCCAGCAGACAGGGCCCAGATACGCAGTATTTT.

The chain links TRBV7-3 to TRBJ2-1; 9 bases are shared with TRBD1. Germline loops: CDR1 SGHTA, CDR2 FQGTGA. The CDR3 runs to 15 residues. V dropped 4 bases and J dropped 6; count of bases not matched to a gene: 7. CDR3 nucleotides: TGTGCCAGCAGCTCCTGGGGACAGGGTTTCAATGAGCAGTTCTTC. Its protein is CASSSWGQGFNEQFF.

Comments on this clonotype: This may be a read error, as it is one base from a much larger clone. This likely comes from a read error, as the CDR3 has no conserved phenylalanine or tryptophan at its end. The J gene is TRBJ1-2, the V gene TRBV12-3 or TRBV12-4; no clear D gene. This CDR3 is built from 17 residues. Trimming left V 5 bases short and J 4 bases short, with 23 bases between. As DNA, the CDR3 is TGTGCCAGCAGTCATATCTGCACAGCAGGAAAGACCTATGGCTACACCCTC. Amino acid sequence: CASSHICTAGKTYGYTL.

This clonotype was counted ten times or more. This chain joins TRBV24-1 and TRBJ2-1; TRBD2 aligns across 7 bases. The CDR3 length is 16 residues. Trimming took 0 bases from V and 6 from J; bases not matched to a gene: 7. Germline V lookup: CDR1 KGHDR, CDR2 SFDVKD. CDR3: CATSDLVGGGTNEQFF. Written as DNA, the CDR3 is TGTGCCACCAGTGATTTGGTCGGCGGGGGTACCAATGAGCAGTTCTTC.

As for this clonotype: A single base separates this from a much larger clone, so it may be a read error. V usage is TRBV5-1 and J usage is TRBJ2-1; D is perhaps TRBD2 (5 bases). The germline V gene encodes CDR1 SGHRS and CDR2 YFSETQ. The CDR3 is made up of 13 amino acids. V gave up 4 bases and J gave up 2 bases, with 7 bases separating them. The CDR3: CASSEGTYNEQFF. The CDR3 coding sequence is TGCGCCAGCAGCGAGGGAACCTACAATGAGCAGTTCTTC.